These T cell receptor beta chains were read from a single sample in a study of human T cells and chemical hapten exposure. TCRdb redid the calling of the RACE reads with MiXCR, one entry per CDR3 protein. The table includes about 250,000 distinct CDR3 sequences, roughly 7.4% detected once. The specimen comprised whole blood, sampled in connection with sensitization to the hapten diphenylcyclopropenone (DPC). The receptors were gathered from a man aged 18 to 30 with alopecia areata. Some clones in this sample may be carry-over from other donors' samples. Both conserved end residues are part of each CDR3. Fields, in order: J gene, V gene, clone size, D gene, CDR3 protein, CDR3 DNA. The D gene is left open where the match is weak. The size field is filled for only some rows; it gives once, few, many or a size class.

j_call: TRBJ1-1; v_call: TRBV4-1; clone_size: .; d_call: TRBD1; cdr3_aa: CASSQAHRGRLKAFF; cdr3_nt: TGCGCCAGCAGCCAAGCCCACAGGGGGAGGTTGAAAGCTTTCTTT
j_call: TRBJ1-6; v_call: TRBV7-3; clone_size: few; d_call: .; cdr3_aa: CASSPNPTHSNSPLHF; cdr3_nt: TGTGCCAGCAGCCCTAACCCAACACACAGCAATTCACCCCTCCACTTT
j_call: TRBJ2-7; v_call: TRBV5-1; clone_size: few; d_call: TRBD1; cdr3_aa: CASSLNIGQGDEQYF; cdr3_nt: TGCGCCAGCAGCTTAAATATCGGACAGGGGGATGAGCAGTACTTC
j_call: TRBJ1-2; v_call: TRBV7-2; clone_size: few; d_call: TRBD1; cdr3_aa: CASSLPYPGGAYGYTF; cdr3_nt: TGTGCCAGCAGCTTACCTTACCCAGGGGGTGCCTATGGCTACACCTTC
j_call: TRBJ2-5; v_call: TRBV6-2/TRBV6-3; clone_size: many; d_call: .; cdr3_aa: CASENFQETQYF; cdr3_nt: TGTGCCAGCGAAAACTTCCAAGAGACCCAGTACTTC
j_call: TRBJ2-3; v_call: TRBV28; clone_size: .; d_call: TRBD2; cdr3_aa: CASSLVQVGGTDTQYF; cdr3_nt: TGTGCCAGCAGTTTAGTACAGGTCGGGGGGACAGATACGCAGTATTTT
j_call: TRBJ1-1; v_call: TRBV6-5; clone_size: few; d_call: .; cdr3_aa: CASSYSKGLGGAFF; cdr3_nt: TGTGCCAGCAGTTACTCGAAGGGCCTAGGTGGGGCTTTCTTT
j_call: TRBJ2-2; v_call: TRBV12-3/TRBV12-4; clone_size: many; d_call: .; cdr3_aa: CASSLGRRTNTGELFF; cdr3_nt: TGTGCCAGCAGTTTGGGGCGCAGGACGAACACCGGGGAGCTGTTTTTT
j_call: TRBJ1-6; v_call: TRBV7-2; clone_size: .; d_call: .; cdr3_aa: CASSLAPRVSSSPLHF; cdr3_nt: TGTGCCAGCAGCTTGGCCCCCAGGGTTTCCAGTTCACCCCTCCACTTT
j_call: TRBJ2-3; v_call: TRBV6-4; clone_size: many; d_call: .; cdr3_aa: CASSSGQTDTQYF; cdr3_nt: TGTGCCAGCAGTAGCGGCCAAACAGATACGCAGTATTTT
j_call: TRBJ2-4; v_call: TRBV12-5; clone_size: few; d_call: TRBD1; cdr3_aa: CASGLEVGRGNIQYF; cdr3_nt: TGTGCTAGTGGTTTGGAGGTGGGCAGGGGGAACATTCAGTACTTC
j_call: TRBJ1-6; v_call: TRBV14; clone_size: many; d_call: .; cdr3_aa: CASSQDGDSPLHF; cdr3_nt: TGTGCCAGCAGCCAAGATGGGGATTCACCCCTCCACTTT
j_call: TRBJ2-6; v_call: TRBV27; clone_size: many; d_call: .; cdr3_aa: CASSFQGPFYSGANVLTF; cdr3_nt: TGTGCCAGCAGTTTTCAGGGACCCTTTTACTCTGGGGCCAACGTCCTGACTTTC
j_call: TRBJ1-1; v_call: TRBV27; clone_size: .; d_call: .; cdr3_aa: CATEKWGGTEAFF; cdr3_nt: TGTGCCACCGAAAAATGGGGCGGCACTGAAGCTTTCTTT
j_call: TRBJ2-5; v_call: TRBV29-1; clone_size: .; d_call: .; cdr3_aa: CSVTRDRTWETQYF; cdr3_nt: TGCAGCGTTACGAGGGACCGAACCTGGGAGACCCAGTACTTC
j_call: TRBJ2-1; v_call: TRBV7-9; clone_size: many; d_call: .; cdr3_aa: CASSLHQQDNEQFF; cdr3_nt: TGTGCCAGCAGCTTACATCAACAGGACAATGAGCAGTTCTTC
j_call: TRBJ1-1; v_call: TRBV29-1; clone_size: many; d_call: TRBD1; cdr3_aa: CSVGDSLDTEAFF; cdr3_nt: TGCAGCGTGGGGGACAGTTTGGACACTGAAGCTTTCTTT
j_call: TRBJ2-3; v_call: TRBV6-2/TRBV6-3; clone_size: .; d_call: TRBD2; cdr3_aa: CASGTSGGSTDTQYF; cdr3_nt: TGTGCCAGCGGGACTAGCGGGGGAAGCACAGATACGCAGTATTTT
j_call: TRBJ2-3; v_call: TRBV20-1; clone_size: few; d_call: TRBD2; cdr3_aa: CSARDRASGGPPDTQYF; cdr3_nt: TGCAGTGCTAGAGATAGGGCTAGCGGGGGACCCCCCGATACGCAGTATTTT
j_call: TRBJ2-5; v_call: TRBV27; clone_size: few; d_call: TRBD2; cdr3_aa: CASSLFGGARETQYF; cdr3_nt: TGTGCCAGCAGTTTATTCGGGGGGGCCAGGGAGACCCAGTACTTC
j_call: TRBJ2-3; v_call: TRBV29-1; clone_size: .; d_call: TRBD1; cdr3_aa: CSVSRTGGTDTQYF; cdr3_nt: TGCAGCGTTTCGAGGACAGGAGGCACAGATACGCAGTATTTT
j_call: TRBJ1-1; v_call: TRBV12-3/TRBV12-4; clone_size: many; d_call: TRBD1; cdr3_aa: CASSPGQRNTEAFF; cdr3_nt: TGTGCCAGCAGCCCGGGACAGAGAAACACTGAAGCTTTCTTT
j_call: TRBJ2-3; v_call: TRBV7-8; clone_size: many; d_call: .; cdr3_aa: CASSPRVVGTDTQYF; cdr3_nt: TGTGCCAGCAGCCCCAGGGTTGTCGGCACAGATACGCAGTATTTT
j_call: TRBJ1-3; v_call: TRBV11-2; clone_size: many; d_call: .; cdr3_aa: CASSSWGNSGNTIYF; cdr3_nt: TGTGCCAGCAGCTCTTGGGGGAACTCTGGAAACACCATATATTTT
j_call: TRBJ1-6; v_call: TRBV3-1; clone_size: many; d_call: .; cdr3_aa: CASSSSSYNSPLHF; cdr3_nt: TGTGCCAGCAGCTCGAGCTCCTATAATTCACCCCTCCACTTT
j_call: TRBJ2-3; v_call: TRBV28; clone_size: .; d_call: .; cdr3_aa: CASSKGDTQYF; cdr3_nt: TGTGCCAGCAGTAAGGGGGATACGCAGTATTTT
j_call: TRBJ2-2; v_call: TRBV7-2; clone_size: .; d_call: .; cdr3_aa: CASSLVPSGVTGELFF; cdr3_nt: TGTGCCAGCAGCTTAGTCCCCTCAGGGGTCACCGGGGAGCTGTTTTTT
j_call: TRBJ2-5; v_call: TRBV12-3/TRBV12-4; clone_size: many; d_call: .; cdr3_aa: CASSRDRETQYF; cdr3_nt: TGTGCCAGCAGCCGGGACCGAGAGACCCAGTACTTC
j_call: TRBJ1-6; v_call: TRBV7-6; clone_size: .; d_call: .; cdr3_aa: CASSLAYKDGGNSPLHF; cdr3_nt: TGTGCCAGCAGCTTAGCTTACAAGGACGGAGGGAATTCACCCCTCCACTTT
j_call: TRBJ1-5; v_call: TRBV5-5; clone_size: .; d_call: .; cdr3_aa: CASSWEGWGNQPQHF; cdr3_nt: TGTGCCAGCAGCTGGGAGGGTTGGGGCAATCAGCCCCAGCATTTT
j_call: TRBJ1-1; v_call: TRBV28; clone_size: few; d_call: .; cdr3_aa: CASRDGFIYTEAFF; cdr3_nt: TGTGCCAGCAGAGACGGTTTCATATACACTGAAGCTTTCTTT
j_call: TRBJ2-3; v_call: TRBV9; clone_size: few; d_call: .; cdr3_aa: CASSTTGTDTQYF; cdr3_nt: TGTGCCAGCAGCACAACAGGGACAGATACGCAGTATTTT
j_call: TRBJ1-2; v_call: TRBV10-3; clone_size: few; d_call: .; cdr3_aa: CAISESMTRVPYGYTF; cdr3_nt: TGTGCCATCAGTGAGTCGATGACACGCGTCCCCTATGGCTACACCTTC
j_call: TRBJ1-6; v_call: TRBV6-2/TRBV6-3; clone_size: many; d_call: TRBD1; cdr3_aa: CASRRTGGYNSPLHF; cdr3_nt: TGTGCCAGCAGGCGGACAGGGGGCTACAATTCACCCCTCCACTTT
j_call: TRBJ2-3; v_call: TRBV5-1; clone_size: .; d_call: TRBD2; cdr3_aa: CASSFEVAGDTQYF; cdr3_nt: TGCGCCAGCAGTTTCGAAGTAGCGGGGGATACGCAGTATTTT
j_call: TRBJ2-5; v_call: TRBV7-2; clone_size: .; d_call: .; cdr3_aa: CASSLAHDQETQYF; cdr3_nt: TGTGCCAGCAGCTTAGCGCACGACCAAGAGACCCAGTACTTC
j_call: TRBJ2-1; v_call: TRBV24-1; clone_size: .; d_call: TRBD2; cdr3_aa: CATSEGGYDEQFF; cdr3_nt: TGTGCCACCAGTGAGGGGGGGTATGATGAGCAGTTCTTC
j_call: TRBJ1-1; v_call: TRBV9; clone_size: many; d_call: .; cdr3_aa: CASSVAVTLNTEAFF; cdr3_nt: TGTGCCAGCAGCGTAGCTGTGACATTGAACACTGAAGCTTTCTTT
j_call: TRBJ2-5; v_call: TRBV6-2/TRBV6-3; clone_size: .; d_call: .; cdr3_aa: CASSYGDTYQETQYF; cdr3_nt: TGTGCCAGCAGTTACGGGGACACTTACCAAGAGACCCAGTACTTC
j_call: TRBJ2-5; v_call: TRBV10-2; clone_size: few; d_call: .; cdr3_aa: CASAADHLYQETQYF; cdr3_nt: TGCGCCAGCGCCGCGGACCACCTGTACCAAGAGACCCAGTACTTC
j_call: TRBJ1-5; v_call: TRBV6-5; clone_size: .; d_call: .; cdr3_aa: CASSLADDQPQHF; cdr3_nt: TGTGCCAGCAGTTTGGCAGACGATCAGCCCCAGCATTTT
j_call: TRBJ2-7; v_call: TRBV4-3; clone_size: .; d_call: .; cdr3_aa: CASSPSRQGNEQYF; cdr3_nt: TGCGCCAGCAGCCCCTCCCGCCAGGGAAACGAGCAGTACTTC